These 4 T cell receptor beta chains came from one sample sequenced in a study of cytomegalovirus exposure and HLA in healthy donors. Produced via immunoSEQ multiplex PCR; TCRdb's table is partial and in-frame only. Of about 340,000 clones in the sample, 70% to 90% were seen once. Specimen: PBMCs. The receptors derive from a woman aged 18-30 years in good health and CMV-seronegative.

A few counts support this clone. The chain carries TRBV19 and TRBJ1-1; the D gene is possibly TRBD1 (6 bases). With 5 bases removed from V and 1 base from J, the gap between germline ends came to 14 bases. Germline V CDR1 and CDR2: LNHDA, SQIVND (reference sequence). The CDR3 has 15 amino acids. DNA for the CDR3: TGTGCCAGTAGTCGATGGACAGTGACGAACACTGAAGCTTTCTTT. It encodes CASSRWTVTNTEAFF.

This clone turned up a few times. The genes are TRBV7-6 and TRBJ1-2; weak D call: TRBD1 (6 bases). Per germline, CDR1 SGHVS and CDR2 FNYEAQ. This CDR3 spans 15 amino acids. V was clipped by 5 bases and J by 0 bases, with 13 bases between them. The chain's CDR3 is CASSQGTPSNYGYTF. CDR3 coding DNA: TGTGCCAGCAGCCAGGGGACACCATCTAACTATGGCTACACCTTC.

The gene calls are TRBV6-5 and TRBJ2-5; 9 bases agree with TRBD1. The CDR3 extends over 16 amino acids. Germline V gene sequence: CDR1 MNHEY, CDR2 SVGAGI. After removal of 4 bases from V and 1 base from J, the junction contained 7 bases not matched to a gene. The CDR3 loop is CASSSGQGPVQETQYF. CDR3 nucleotides: TGTGCCAGCAGTTCAGGACAGGGGCCCGTCCAAGAGACCCAGTACTTC.

The V and J genes are TRBV7-3 and TRBJ2-3, with TRBD1 matching 9 bases. With 5 bases clipped from V and 6 bases from J, the junction kept 9 bases outside the gene matches. CDR1 and CDR2 (germline): SGHTA, FQGTGA. This CDR3 is 15 amino acids long. The chain's CDR3 is CASSPRDRVGDTQYF. CDR3 DNA sequence: TGTGCCAGCAGCCCAAGGGACAGGGTCGGGGATACGCAGTATTTT.